The 28 T cell receptor beta chains below come from one sample, sequenced in a study of shared clonotypes between healthy human individuals. Libraries were prepared by immunoSEQ multiplex PCR; TCRdb keeps only in-frame clonotypes and omits some of them. The sample carries some 2,500,000 clones, approximately 93% recorded once. Sequencing was performed on naive CD4+ T cells from PBMCs. Documented subset: CD45RA+ positively selected. Source of these receptors: a man aged 18 to 30 in good health. Some clones in this sample may be carry-over from other donors' samples.

This clone showed up just once. The V and J genes are TRBV30 and TRBJ2-1; a possible D gene is TRBD2 (5 bases). Germline V gives CDR1 GTSNPN, CDR2 SVGIG (reference sequence). The germline V and J ends were trimmed by 2 bases and 10 bases, with 15 bases remaining between them. This CDR3 has 13 residues. Here the CDR3 DNA reads TGTGCCTGGAGTTCCGAAAGCGGAGGCGAGCAGTTCTTC. This codes for CAWSSESGGEQFF. The variable domain in full, with the rest retrieved from reference TRBV30 and TRBJ2-1, is SQTIHQWPATLVQPVGSPLSLECTVEGTSNPNLYWYRQAAGRGLQLLFYSVGIGQISSEVPQNLSASRPQDRQFILSSKKLLLSDSGFYLCAWSSESGGEQFFGPGTRLTVL.

This chain connects TRBV15 to TRBJ1-6; 7 bases align to TRBD1. The germline V gene encodes CDR1 LNHNV and CDR2 YYDKDF (reference sequence). This CDR3 comprises 14 residues. The ends lost 1 base at V and 7 bases at J; junction bases unmatched: 1. The CDR3 DNA sequence: TGTGCCACCAGCAGAGCGGGACAGAATTCACCCCTCCACTTT. Protein sequence: CATSRAGQNSPLHF.

To note about this clone: The same CDR3 arises from other DNA sequences in this sample as well. For the CDR3, the DNA is TGTGCCAGCAGCCCGGCAGGACAAGAGACCCAGTACTTC. Translation: CASSPAGQETQYF. The chain has TRBV7-3 and TRBJ2-5; D unresolved. Germline CDR1 is SGHTA and CDR2 is FQGTGA. V was clipped by 5 bases and J by 2 bases, with 9 bases between them. The CDR3 spans 13 residues.

About this clone itself: The sample contains more than one DNA sequence encoding this CDR3. This chain joins TRBV5-1 and TRBJ2-5; D is possibly TRBD1 or TRBD2 (5 bases each). The CDR3 spans 13 residues. The V end was cut by 5 bases, the J end by 1 base, with 9 bases between. Germline CDR1 and CDR2: SGHRS and YFSETQ. The CDR3 is CASSRGSQETQYF. The DNA of the CDR3 is TGCGCCAGCAGTCGGGGCAGCCAAGAGACCCAGTACTTC.

Here the CDR3 reads CASSEDSGIQYF. CDR3 nucleotide sequence: TGTGCCAGCAGTGAAGACTCGGGCATTCAGTACTTC. The chain joins TRBV2 to TRBJ2-4, with unresolved D. Trimming stripped 1 base from V and 9 bases from J, with 7 bases between. This CDR3 spans 12 amino acids. Germline V gene data show CDR1 as SNHLY and CDR2 as FYNNEI. Full variable domain (missing parts from reference TRBV2 and TRBJ2-4): EPEVTQTPSHQVTQMGQEVILRCVPISNHLYFYWYRQILGQKVEFLVSFYNNEISEKSEIFDDQFSVERPDGSNFTLKIRSTKLEDSAMYFCASSEDSGIQYFGAGTRLSVL.

The rearrangement joins TRBV4-2 to TRBJ2-7; tentatively, D is TRBD1 or TRBD2 (6 bases each). Trimming shortened V by 4 bases and J by 3 bases, and 19 bases separated the two germline ends. CDR1 is LGHNA and CDR2 is YNFKEQ in the germline V gene. There are 16 residues in the CDR3. The CDR3: CASSPRGRAPVYEQYF. The CDR3, as DNA: TGTGCCAGCAGCCCACGGGGGCGAGCGCCCGTCTACGAGCAGTACTTC.

The chain is built from TRBV7-9 and TRBJ2-7; 9 bases line up with TRBD1. The trim removed 5 bases at V and 5 bases at J, leaving 10 bases unmatched. The CDR3 has 15 amino acids. CDR1 is SEHNR and CDR2 is FQNEAQ in the germline V gene (reference sequence). CDR3 sequence: CASSQTGTGINEQYF. The CDR3 DNA follows: TGTGCCAGCAGCCAGACCGGGACAGGGATCAACGAGCAGTACTTC.

The chain carries TRBV6-1 and TRBJ2-7; D is possibly TRBD1 (6 bases). The CDR3 spans 13 residues. From germline, CDR1 is MNHNS and CDR2 SASEGT. The V gene lost 5 bases and the J gene lost 2 bases, with 10 bases spanning the gap. CDR3 residues: CASSRAGAYEQYF. CDR3 DNA sequence: TGTGCCAGCAGTAGAGCAGGGGCCTACGAGCAGTACTTC.

The rearrangement joins TRBV2 to TRBJ1-1; D unclear. The CDR3 spans 13 residues. Germline CDR1 is SNHLY and CDR2 is FYNNEI. V lost 6 bases and J 3 bases, leaving 11 bases between the germline ends. The CDR3 DNA follows: TGTGCCAGCAGGGATGACATTCACACTGAAGCTTTCTTT. Translation gives CASRDDIHTEAFF.

V and J are TRBV6-1 and TRBJ1-5, with 7 bases aligning to TRBD1. CDR1 and CDR2 from the germline V gene are MNHNS and SASEGT. The CDR3 sequence is 15 residues long. With V trimmed by 4 bases and J by 2 bases, 5 bases remained unmatched. Here the CDR3 reads CASSAGTAGNQPQHF. Here the CDR3 DNA reads TGTGCCAGCAGTGCCGGGACAGCTGGCAATCAGCCCCAGCATTTT.

Details on this clone: The sample contains more than one DNA sequence encoding this CDR3. J is TRBJ2-2 and V is TRBV7-3; 8 bases line up with TRBD2. J gave up 5 bases and V 5 bases, and 7 bases lay outside the gene matches. Per the germline V gene, CDR1 is SGHTA and CDR2 is FQGTGA. The CDR3 contains 15 residues. CDR3 residues: CASSPGLGGTGELFF. Here the CDR3 DNA reads TGTGCCAGCAGCCCGGGACTAGGGGGGACCGGGGAGCTGTTTTTT.

V is TRBV19 and J is TRBJ2-7, with D possibly being TRBD2 (7 bases). V shed 4 bases and J shed 5 bases, with 18 bases lying between them. CDR1 is LNHDA and CDR2 is SQIVND in the germline V gene (reference sequence). The CDR3 contains 15 residues. The CDR3 bases are TGTGCCAGTAGTACTTCCCTCGGGGGGCGTCACGAGCAGTACTTC. Its translation: CASSTSLGGRHEQYF.

CDR3 nucleotide sequence: TGTGCCAGCAGTGTACCTAAGACAGGGCTTAAAAACATTCAGTACTTC. As protein: CASSVPKTGLKNIQYF. The chain is built from TRBV2 and TRBJ2-4, with 7 positions matching TRBD1. V lost 4 bases, J lost 4 bases, and 10 bases stayed unmatched. Looked up from germline, CDR1 is SNHLY and CDR2 is FYNNEI. The CDR3 is made up of 16 amino acids.

This clone was detected only once. This chain uses TRBV2 with TRBJ2-1, with 9 bases aligning to TRBD1. CDR3 length equals 14 residues. Germline V gene data show CDR1 as SNHLY and CDR2 as FYNNEI. V shed 10 bases and J 1 base; nucleotides not matched to a gene: 5. The DNA for the CDR3 is TGTGCCACCTCGGGGACAGGGTCCTACAATGAGCAGTTCTTC. Its translation is CATSGTGSYNEQFF.

Concerning this clone itself: The same CDR3 also results from other DNA sequences found in this sample. This chain joins TRBV5-1 and TRBJ1-1, with 8 bases that match TRBD1. V lost 4 bases and J lost 1; bases outside the gene matches: 6. Germline CDR1 and CDR2: SGHRS and YFSETQ. The CDR3 runs 15 residues. DNA of the CDR3: TGCGCCAGCAGCACCAACAGGGGGAGGAACACTGAAGCTTTCTTT. Its protein is CASSTNRGRNTEAFF.

In regard to this clone: At the DNA level, this CDR3 is encoded by other sequences in the same sample as well. The genes are TRBV5-1 and TRBJ1-2; D is uncertain. Trimming pared 4 bases from V and 7 bases from J, leaving 14 bases between. Germline V gene sequence: CDR1 SGHRS, CDR2 YFSETQ. The CDR3 loop spans 13 amino acids. CDR3 in amino acids: CASSLGPGGGYTF. The DNA for the CDR3 is TGCGCCAGCAGCCTAGGACCCGGCGGTGGCTACACCTTC.

The chain recombines TRBV28 with TRBJ2-6, with TRBD1 identical over 8 bases. The J segment lost 2 bases and the V segment lost 5 bases, leaving 14 bases of the junction unmatched. The germline V gene encodes CDR1 MDHEN and CDR2 SYDVKM. This CDR3 contains 19 residues. CDR3: CASSLGQAAGWAGANVLTF. The CDR3 DNA follows: TGTGCCAGCAGTCTGGGACAGGCGGCCGGATGGGCTGGGGCCAACGTCCTGACTTTC. The full variable domain, its missing parts supplied by reference TRBV28 and TRBJ2-6, is DVKVTQSSRYLVKRTGEKVFLECVQDMDHENMFWYRQDPGLGLRLIYFSYDVKMKEKGDIPEGYSVSREKKERFSLILESASTNQTSMYLCASSLGQAAGWAGANVLTFGAGSRLTVL.

The chain recombines TRBV5-4 with TRBJ1-1; D gene uncertain. This CDR3 is 15 amino acids long. V was trimmed by 4 bases and J by 6 bases, leaving 19 bases between them. Germline loops: CDR1 SGHNT, CDR2 YYREEE (reference sequence). CDR3 residues: CASSPPRTVVSEAFF. The CDR3 nucleotides read TGTGCCAGCAGCCCCCCAAGGACGGTGGTCTCTGAAGCTTTCTTT.

This rearrangement joins TRBV4-1 to TRBJ2-1, with 11 bases identical to TRBD2. The CDR3 consists of 16 residues. Trimming cost V 2 bases and J 7 bases; bases outside gene matches: 7. Germline CDR1 is MGHRA and CDR2 is YSYEKL. The CDR3 nucleotides are TGCGCCAGCAGCCAAACTAGCGGGAGTAGTTCAAATGAGCAGTTCTTC. Its translation is CASSQTSGSSSNEQFF.

The chain is built from TRBV27 and TRBJ1-2; 8 bases line up with TRBD1. Per the germline V gene, CDR1 is MNHEY and CDR2 is SMNVEV (reference sequence). After removal of 2 bases from V and 5 bases from J, the junction contained 10 bases not matched to a gene. The CDR3 runs 16 residues. CDR3 region: CASSLRGQELVYGYTF. The DNA for the CDR3 is TGTGCCAGCAGTTTACGGGGACAGGAGCTCGTATATGGCTACACCTTC.

The CDR3 DNA reads TGTGCCATCAGTGAGCGGCCCCCTGAGCTGGCAGATACGCAGTATTTT. Its translation: CAISERPPELADTQYF. V and J are TRBV10-3 and TRBJ2-3; D is unresolved. The CDR3 spans 16 residues. Germline V gene data show CDR1 as ENHRY and CDR2 as SYGVKD. V was shortened by 2 bases and J by 4 bases, with 16 bases between the two germline ends.

The chain couples TRBV5-1 to TRBJ2-3, with D hard to call. This CDR3 contains 16 residues. The germline V gene encodes CDR1 SGHRS and CDR2 YFSETQ. V was clipped by 3 bases and J by 2 bases, with 16 bases between them. DNA of the CDR3: TGCGCCAGCAGCTCCTCTGGCGGCGGATCCACAGATACGCAGTATTTT. Translated: CASSSSGGGSTDTQYF.

The CDR3 here is CASSPRVNTEAFF. The CDR3 nucleotides read TGTGCCAGCAGTCCAAGGGTGAACACTGAAGCTTTCTTT. This chain links TRBV6-1 with TRBJ1-1; D is uncertain. CDR1 MNHNS and CDR2 SASEGT come from the germline V gene. The germline V and J ends were trimmed by 5 bases and 0 bases, with 7 bases remaining between them. The CDR3 is 13 residues long.

This clone was seen only once. The chain recombines TRBV25-1 with TRBJ1-4; 8 bases are a match to TRBD1. Germline V gene lookup returns CDR1 MGHDK and CDR2 SYGVNS. V gave up 8 bases and J gave up 5 bases; unmatched junction bases: 4. This CDR3 has 13 residues. The CDR3 loop reads CASRRDRNEKLFF. The CDR3, as DNA: TGTGCCAGCCGCCGGGACAGGAATGAAAAACTGTTTTTT.

This clone was seen only once. V gene TRBV9 combines with J gene TRBJ1-5; possibly TRBD1 for D (5 bases). The CDR3 runs to 14 residues. The V gene's germline CDR1 is SGDLS and CDR2 YYNGEE. V dropped 4 bases and J dropped 5 bases, with 13 bases sitting between them. The CDR3 spells CASSHDSNYQPQHF. CDR3 DNA: TGTGCCAGCAGCCACGACAGTAATTATCAGCCCCAGCATTTT.

The rearrangement uses TRBV5-8 and TRBJ1-2; D gene unclear. Germline loops: CDR1 SGHTS, CDR2 YDEGEE. This CDR3 has 16 residues. V was trimmed by 1 base and J by 7 bases, leaving 20 bases between them. In nucleotides, the CDR3 is TGTGCCAGCAGCTTGAGAGGAGGGCTAAGACTCTCTGGCTACACCTTC. Translated, it gives CASSLRGGLRLSGYTF.

V and J are TRBV25-1 and TRBJ1-2, with D tentatively TRBD1 (5 bases). V lost 7 bases to trimming and J lost 7 bases, with 19 bases between them. Germline CDR1 MGHDK, CDR2 SYGVNS. The CDR3 runs 14 residues. DNA of the CDR3: TGTGCCAGCAATCTCGGGACTTCTTTGAGTGGCTACACCTTC. Its protein product is CASNLGTSLSGYTF.

This rearrangement joins TRBV19 to TRBJ2-1; D is ambiguous. Deletions cut 8 bases from V and 0 bases from J, with 5 bases between. The CDR3 is made up of 12 amino acids. Germline CDR1 LNHDA, CDR2 SQIVND (reference sequence). The CDR3 is CASGRSYNEQFF. CDR3 nucleotides: TGTGCCAGTGGGCGCTCCTACAATGAGCAGTTCTTC.